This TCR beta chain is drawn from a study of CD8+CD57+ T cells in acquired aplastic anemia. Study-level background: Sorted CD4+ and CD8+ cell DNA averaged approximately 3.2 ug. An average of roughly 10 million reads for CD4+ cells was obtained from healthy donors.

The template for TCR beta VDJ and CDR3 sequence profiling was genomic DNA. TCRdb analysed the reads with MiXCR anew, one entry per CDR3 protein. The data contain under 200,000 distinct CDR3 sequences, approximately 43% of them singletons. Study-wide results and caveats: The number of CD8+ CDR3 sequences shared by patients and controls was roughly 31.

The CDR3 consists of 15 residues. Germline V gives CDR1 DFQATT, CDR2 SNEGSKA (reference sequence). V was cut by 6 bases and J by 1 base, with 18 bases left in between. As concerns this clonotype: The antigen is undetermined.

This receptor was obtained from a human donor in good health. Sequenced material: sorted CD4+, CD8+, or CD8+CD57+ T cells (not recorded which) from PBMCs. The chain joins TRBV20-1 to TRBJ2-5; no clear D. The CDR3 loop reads CSASSHSVSQETQYF. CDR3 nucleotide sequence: TGCAGTGCCAGCAGCCACAGCGTATCCCAAGAGACCCAGTACTTC.